This TCR beta chain was observed in a study of T cell repertoires in cytomegalovirus infection. Across the study: Well-studied HLA-B-restricted CMV epitopes were used in the study alongside recently identified HLA-C-restricted ones. Signatures in public TCR beta sequences pointed to both CMV infection and matching HLA type.

TCRdb processed the reads anew with MiXCR; each CDR3 protein has one entry. Of 200,000 to 250,000 distinct CDR3 sequences in the sample, about 40% were seen once. General study results and limits: CMV-specific TCR beta clonotypes restricted by HLA-C were the ones dominating the ex vivo response. Carriers of CMV and the relevant HLA type were discriminated by public TCR beta frequency.

This CDR3 is built from 18 residues. J was trimmed by 4 bases and V by 2 bases; bases with no gene match: 13. Germline CDR1 reads MGHRA; CDR2 reads YSYEKL. As concerns this clonotype: Antigen specificity is unknown.

This sequence joins TRBV4-1 and TRBJ2-1; 8 nucleotides match TRBD2. Sample: CD8+ T cells from cultured PBMCs, taken from culture after CMV antigen stimulation. This TCR was sampled from a human donor in good health (CMV status not recorded). Some clones in this sample may be carry-over from other donors' samples. CDR3 in amino acids: CASSQFQEREYNYNEQFF. CDR3 in DNA: TGCGCCAGCAGCCAATTTCAGGAGCGGGAGTACAATTACAATGAGCAGTTCTTC.